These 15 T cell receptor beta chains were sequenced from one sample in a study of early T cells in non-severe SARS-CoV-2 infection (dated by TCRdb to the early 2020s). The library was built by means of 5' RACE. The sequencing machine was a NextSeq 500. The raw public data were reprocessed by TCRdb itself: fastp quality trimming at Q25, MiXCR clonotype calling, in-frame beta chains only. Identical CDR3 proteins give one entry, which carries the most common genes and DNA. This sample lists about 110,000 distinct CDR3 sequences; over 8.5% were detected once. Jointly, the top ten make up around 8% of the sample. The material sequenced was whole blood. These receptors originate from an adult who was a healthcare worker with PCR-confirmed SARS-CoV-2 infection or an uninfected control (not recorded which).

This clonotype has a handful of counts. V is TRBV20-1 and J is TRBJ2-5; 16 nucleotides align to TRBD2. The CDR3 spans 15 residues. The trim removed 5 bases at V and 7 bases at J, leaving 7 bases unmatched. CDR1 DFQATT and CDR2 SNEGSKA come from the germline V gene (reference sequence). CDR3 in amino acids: CSAGGLAGGKVTQYF. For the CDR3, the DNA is TGCAGTGCTGGGGGACTAGCGGGAGGGAAGGTGACCCAGTACTTC.

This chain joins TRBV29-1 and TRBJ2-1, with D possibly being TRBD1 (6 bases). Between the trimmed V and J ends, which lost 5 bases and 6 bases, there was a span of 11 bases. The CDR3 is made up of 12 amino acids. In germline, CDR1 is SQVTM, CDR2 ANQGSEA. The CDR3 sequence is CSVIQGGNEQFF. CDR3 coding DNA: TGCAGCGTTATTCAAGGGGGCAATGAGCAGTTCTTC.

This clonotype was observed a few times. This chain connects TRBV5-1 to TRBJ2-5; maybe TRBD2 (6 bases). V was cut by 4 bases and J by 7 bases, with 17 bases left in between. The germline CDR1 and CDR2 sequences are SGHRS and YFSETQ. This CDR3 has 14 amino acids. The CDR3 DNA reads TGCGCCAGCAGCCTGAGAGGGGCGGAGGGGACCCAGTACTTC. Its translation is CASSLRGAEGTQYF.

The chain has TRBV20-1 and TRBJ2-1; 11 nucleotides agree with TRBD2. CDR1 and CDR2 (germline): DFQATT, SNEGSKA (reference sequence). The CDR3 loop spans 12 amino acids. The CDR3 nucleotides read TGCGGAGTAGCGGGAGGGCACGCTGAGCAGTTCTTC. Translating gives CGVAGGHAEQFF.

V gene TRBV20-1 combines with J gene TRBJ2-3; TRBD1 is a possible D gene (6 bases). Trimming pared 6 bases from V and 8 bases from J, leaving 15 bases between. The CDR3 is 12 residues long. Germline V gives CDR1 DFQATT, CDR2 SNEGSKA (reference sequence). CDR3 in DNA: TGCAGTGCCGACACTCGACAGGCTACGCAGTATTTT. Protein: CSADTRQATQYF.

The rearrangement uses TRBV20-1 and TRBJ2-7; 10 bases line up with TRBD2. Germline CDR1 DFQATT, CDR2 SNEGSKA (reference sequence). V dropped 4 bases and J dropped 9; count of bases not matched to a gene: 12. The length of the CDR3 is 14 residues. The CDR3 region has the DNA TGCAGTGCTATGGGGACTAGCGCGGCGACTGGGCAGTACTTC. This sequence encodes CSAMGTSAATGQYF.

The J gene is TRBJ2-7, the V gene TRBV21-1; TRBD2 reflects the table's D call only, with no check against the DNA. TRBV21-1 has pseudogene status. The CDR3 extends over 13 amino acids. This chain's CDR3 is CASRASGSNEQYF. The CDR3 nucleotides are TGTGCCAGCAGGGCTAGCGGGAGTAACGAGCAGTACTTC.

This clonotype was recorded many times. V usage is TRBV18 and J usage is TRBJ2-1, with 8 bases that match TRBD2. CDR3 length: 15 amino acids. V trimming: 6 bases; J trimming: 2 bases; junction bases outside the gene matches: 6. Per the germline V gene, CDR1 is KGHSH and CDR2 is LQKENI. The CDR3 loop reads CASSLSGTTYNEQFF. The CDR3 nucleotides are TGTGCCAGCTCCCTTAGCGGGACTACCTACAATGAGCAGTTCTTC.

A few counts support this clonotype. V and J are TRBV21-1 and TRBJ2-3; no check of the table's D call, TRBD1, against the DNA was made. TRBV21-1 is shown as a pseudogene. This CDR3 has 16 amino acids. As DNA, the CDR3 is TGTGCCAGCAGCAATTCCGGGACAGGGCGACCAGATACGCAGTATTTT. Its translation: CASSNSGTGRPDTQYF.

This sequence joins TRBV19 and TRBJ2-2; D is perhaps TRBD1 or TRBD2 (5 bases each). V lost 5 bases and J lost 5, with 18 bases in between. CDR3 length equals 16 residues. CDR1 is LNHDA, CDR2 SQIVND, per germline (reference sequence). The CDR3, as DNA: TGTGCCAGTAGTGTTCCCCCCGGGACGTCGACCGGGGAGCTGTTTTTT. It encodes CASSVPPGTSTGELFF.

CDR3 loop: CASRDSSYNSPLHF. The CDR3 DNA sequence: TGTGCCAGCAGGGACAGCTCCTATAATTCACCCCTCCACTTT. The chain links TRBV25-1 to TRBJ1-6, with TRBD1 as a possible D gene (6 bases). Germline V lookup: CDR1 MGHDK, CDR2 SYGVNS. The CDR3 is made up of 14 amino acids. V dropped 6 bases and J dropped 0 bases, with 6 bases sitting between them.

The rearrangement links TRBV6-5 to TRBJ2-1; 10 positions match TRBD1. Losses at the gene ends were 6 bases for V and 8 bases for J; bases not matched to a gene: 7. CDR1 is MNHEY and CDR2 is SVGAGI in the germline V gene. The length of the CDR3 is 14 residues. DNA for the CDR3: TGTGCCAGCAGCCTCGGACAGGGGGGGTATGAGCAGTTCTTC. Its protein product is CASSLGQGGYEQFF.

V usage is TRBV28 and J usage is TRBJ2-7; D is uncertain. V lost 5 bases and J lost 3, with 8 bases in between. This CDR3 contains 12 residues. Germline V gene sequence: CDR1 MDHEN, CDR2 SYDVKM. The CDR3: CASSAAFYEQYF. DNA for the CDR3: TGTGCCAGCAGTGCGGCCTTCTACGAGCAGTACTTC.

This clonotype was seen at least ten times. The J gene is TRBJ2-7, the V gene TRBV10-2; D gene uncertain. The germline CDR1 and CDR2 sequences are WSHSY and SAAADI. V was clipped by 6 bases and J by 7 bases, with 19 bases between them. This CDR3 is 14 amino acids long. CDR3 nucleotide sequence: TGCGCCAGCAGCGCTGGGGTTCACACTCTGGAGCAGTACTTC. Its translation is CASSAGVHTLEQYF.

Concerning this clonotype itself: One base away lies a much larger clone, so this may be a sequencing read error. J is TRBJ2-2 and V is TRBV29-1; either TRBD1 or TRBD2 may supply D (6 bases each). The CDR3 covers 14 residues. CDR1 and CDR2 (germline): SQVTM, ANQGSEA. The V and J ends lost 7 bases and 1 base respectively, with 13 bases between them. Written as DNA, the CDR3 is TGCAGCGCCGCGGGACACGTGAACACCGGGGAGCTGTTTTTT. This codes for CSAAGHVNTGELFF.